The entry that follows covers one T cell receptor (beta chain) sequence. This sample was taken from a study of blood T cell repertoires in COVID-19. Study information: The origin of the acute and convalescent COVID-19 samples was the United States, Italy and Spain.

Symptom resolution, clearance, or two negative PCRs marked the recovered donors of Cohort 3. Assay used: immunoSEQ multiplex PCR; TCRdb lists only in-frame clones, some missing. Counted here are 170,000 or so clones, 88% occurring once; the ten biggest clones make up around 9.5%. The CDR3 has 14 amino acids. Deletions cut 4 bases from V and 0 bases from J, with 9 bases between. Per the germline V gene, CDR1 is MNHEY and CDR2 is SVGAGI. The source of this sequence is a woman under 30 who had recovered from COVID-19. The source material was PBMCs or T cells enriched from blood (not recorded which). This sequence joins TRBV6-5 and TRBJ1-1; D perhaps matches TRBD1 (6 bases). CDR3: CASSLQGMNTEAFF. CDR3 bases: TGTGCCAGCAGTTTACAGGGCATGAACACTGAAGCTTTCTTT.